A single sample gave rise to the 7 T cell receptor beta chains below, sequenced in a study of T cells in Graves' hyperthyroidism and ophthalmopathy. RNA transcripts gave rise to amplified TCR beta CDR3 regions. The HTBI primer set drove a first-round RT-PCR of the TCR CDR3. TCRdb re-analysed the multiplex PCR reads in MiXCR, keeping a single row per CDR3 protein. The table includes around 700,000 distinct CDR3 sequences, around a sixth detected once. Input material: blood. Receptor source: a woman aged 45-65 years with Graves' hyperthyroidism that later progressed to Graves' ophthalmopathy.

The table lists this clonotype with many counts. The CDR3 reads CASSLNRLQNTEAFF. The CDR3 region has the DNA TGTGCCAGCAGCTTAAACAGATTGCAGAACACTGAAGCTTTCTTT. The gene calls are TRBV11-2 and TRBJ1-1; D unresolved. V lost 2 bases, J lost 1 base, and 11 bases lay in between. CDR1 and CDR2 (germline): SGHAT, FQNNGV. The CDR3 loop spans 15 amino acids.

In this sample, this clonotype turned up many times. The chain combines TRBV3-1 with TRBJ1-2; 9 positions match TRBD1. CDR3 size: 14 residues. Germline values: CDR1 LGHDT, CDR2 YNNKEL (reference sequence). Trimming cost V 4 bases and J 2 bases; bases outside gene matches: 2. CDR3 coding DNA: TGTGCCAGCAGCCGGGACAGGGTGAACTATGGCTACACCTTC. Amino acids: CASSRDRVNYGYTF.

The chain's CDR3 is CASSVAGTLEGYTF. CDR3 in DNA: TGTGCCAGCAGCGTAGCTGGTACCCTGGAGGGCTACACCTTC. The chain uses TRBV9 and TRBJ1-2; D gene unclear. Germline-derived CDR1 and CDR2 are SGDLS and YYNGEE. The CDR3 has 14 amino acids. V was pared by 0 bases and J by 8 bases, with 14 bases between.

Here the CDR3 reads CASSASGLENTEAFF. CDR3 nucleotides: TGCGCCAGCAGCGCCTCAGGGCTCGAGAACACTGAAGCTTTCTTT. The chain employs TRBV5-1 and TRBJ1-1; D is possibly TRBD1 (5 bases). The CDR3 is 15 residues long. Deletions cut 4 bases from V and 1 base from J, with 14 bases between. Germline values: CDR1 SGHRS, CDR2 YFSETQ. The full variable domain, in which reference TRBV5-1 and TRBJ1-1 provide the parts outside the CDR3, is KAGVTQTPRYLIKTRGQQVTLSCSPISGHRSVSWYQQTPGQGLQFLFEYFSETQRNKGNFPGRFSGRQFSNSRSEMNVSTLELGDSALYLCASSASGLENTEAFFGQGTRLTVV.

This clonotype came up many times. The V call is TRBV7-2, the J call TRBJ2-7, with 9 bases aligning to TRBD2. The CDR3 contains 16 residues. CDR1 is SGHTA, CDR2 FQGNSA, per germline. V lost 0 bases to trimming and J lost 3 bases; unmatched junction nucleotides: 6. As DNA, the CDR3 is TGTGCCAGCAGCTTAGCCTCGAGCGGGGGGTACTACGAGCAGTACTTC. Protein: CASSLASSGGYYEQYF.

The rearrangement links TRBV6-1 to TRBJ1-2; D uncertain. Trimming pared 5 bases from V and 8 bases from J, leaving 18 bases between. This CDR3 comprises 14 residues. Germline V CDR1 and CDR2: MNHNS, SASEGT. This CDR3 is CASSWSSGLGGYTF. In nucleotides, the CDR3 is TGTGCCAGCAGTTGGTCATCAGGTCTTGGGGGCTACACCTTC.

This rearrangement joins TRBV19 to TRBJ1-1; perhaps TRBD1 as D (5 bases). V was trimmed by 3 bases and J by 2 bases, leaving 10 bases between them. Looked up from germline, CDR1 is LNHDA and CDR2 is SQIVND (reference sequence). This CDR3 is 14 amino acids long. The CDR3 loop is CASSIRTINTEAFF. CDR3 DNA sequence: TGTGCCAGTAGTATTCGGACAATCAACACTGAAGCTTTCTTT.